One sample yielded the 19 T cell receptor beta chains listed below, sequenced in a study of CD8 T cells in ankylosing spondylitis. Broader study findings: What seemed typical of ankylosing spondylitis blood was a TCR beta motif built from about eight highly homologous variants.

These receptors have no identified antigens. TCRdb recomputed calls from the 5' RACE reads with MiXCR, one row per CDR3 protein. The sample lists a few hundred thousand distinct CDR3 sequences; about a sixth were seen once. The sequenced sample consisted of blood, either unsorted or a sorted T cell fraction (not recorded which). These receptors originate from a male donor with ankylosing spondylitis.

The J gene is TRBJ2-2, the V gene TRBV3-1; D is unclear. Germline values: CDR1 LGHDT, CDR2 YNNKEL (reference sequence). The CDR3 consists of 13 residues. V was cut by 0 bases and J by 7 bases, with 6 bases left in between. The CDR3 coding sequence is TGTGCCAGCAGCCAAGAGGCAAGCGGGGAGCTGTTTTTT. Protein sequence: CASSQEASGELFF. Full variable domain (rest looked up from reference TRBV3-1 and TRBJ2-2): DTAVSQTPKYLVTQMGNDKSIKCEQNLGHDTMYWYKQDSKKFLKIMFSYNNKELIINETVPNRFSPKSPDKAHLNLHINSLELGDSAVYFCASSQEASGELFFGEGSRLTVL.

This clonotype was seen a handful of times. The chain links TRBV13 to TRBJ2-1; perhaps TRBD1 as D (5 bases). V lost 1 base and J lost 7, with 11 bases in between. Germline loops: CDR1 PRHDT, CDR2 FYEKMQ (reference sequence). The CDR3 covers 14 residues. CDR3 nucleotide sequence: TGTGCCAGCAGCTTAGATGGTGGGGCAAATGAGCAGTTCTTC. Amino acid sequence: CASSLDGGANEQFF.

This CDR3 is CASRQAATGELFF. CDR3 nucleotide sequence: TGTGCCAGCAGACAGGCGGCTACCGGGGAGCTGTTTTTT. This chain uses TRBV7-3 with TRBJ2-2; D might be TRBD1 (5 bases). The CDR3 extends over 13 amino acids. V was clipped by 6 bases and J by 5 bases, with 10 bases between them. The germline CDR1 and CDR2 sequences are SGHTA and FQGTGA.

The CDR3 bases are TGTGCCAGCCGAACAGGGGCTGAATATGGCTACACCTTC. Protein product: CASRTGAEYGYTF. This chain uses TRBV19 with TRBJ1-2; 7 nucleotides agree with TRBD1. The CDR3 consists of 13 residues. Looked up from germline, CDR1 is LNHDA and CDR2 is SQIVND (reference sequence). J gave up 5 bases and V 9 bases, and 9 bases lay outside the gene matches.

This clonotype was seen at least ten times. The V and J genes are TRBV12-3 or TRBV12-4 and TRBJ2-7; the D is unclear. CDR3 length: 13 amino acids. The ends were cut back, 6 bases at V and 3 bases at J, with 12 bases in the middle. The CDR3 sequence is CASSSIRNYEQYF. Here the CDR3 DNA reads TGTGCCAGCAGCTCCATCCGGAACTACGAGCAGTACTTC.

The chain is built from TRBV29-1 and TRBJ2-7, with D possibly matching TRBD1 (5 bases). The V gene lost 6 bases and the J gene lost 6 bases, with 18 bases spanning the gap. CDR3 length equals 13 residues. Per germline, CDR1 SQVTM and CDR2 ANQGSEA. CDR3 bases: TGCAGCGTAGCAGACAGAGGTGGCGCCGAGCAGTACTTC. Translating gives CSVADRGGAEQYF.

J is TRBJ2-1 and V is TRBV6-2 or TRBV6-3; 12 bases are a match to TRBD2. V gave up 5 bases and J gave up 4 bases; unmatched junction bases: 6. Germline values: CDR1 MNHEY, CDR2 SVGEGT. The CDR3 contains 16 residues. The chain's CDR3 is CASSILAGGPYNEQFF. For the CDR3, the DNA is TGTGCCAGCAGTATCCTAGCGGGAGGGCCTTACAATGAGCAGTTCTTC.

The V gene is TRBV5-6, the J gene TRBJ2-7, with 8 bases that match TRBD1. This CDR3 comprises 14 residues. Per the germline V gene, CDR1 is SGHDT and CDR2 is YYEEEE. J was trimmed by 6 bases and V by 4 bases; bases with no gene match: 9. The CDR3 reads CASSMYRGYTEQYF. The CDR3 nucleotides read TGTGCCAGCAGCATGTACAGGGGGTATACCGAGCAGTACTTC. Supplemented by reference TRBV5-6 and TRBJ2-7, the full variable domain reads DAGVTQSPTHLIKTRGQQVTLRCSPKSGHDTVSWYQQALGQGPQFIFQYYEEEERQRGNFPDRFSGHQFPNYSSELNVNALLLGDSALYLCASSMYRGYTEQYFGPGTRLTVT.

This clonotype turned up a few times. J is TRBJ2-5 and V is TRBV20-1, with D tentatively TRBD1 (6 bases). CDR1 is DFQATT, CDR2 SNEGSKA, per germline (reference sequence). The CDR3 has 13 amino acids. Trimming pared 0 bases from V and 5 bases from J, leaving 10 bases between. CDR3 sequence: CSAREGGVETQYF. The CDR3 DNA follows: TGCAGTGCTAGAGAAGGGGGAGTGGAGACCCAGTACTTC.

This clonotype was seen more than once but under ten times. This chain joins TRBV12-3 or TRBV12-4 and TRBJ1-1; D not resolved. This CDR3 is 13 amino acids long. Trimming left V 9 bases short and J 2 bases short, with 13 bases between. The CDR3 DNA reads TGTGCCAGTACCTTCCGGGGAAACACTGAAGCTTTCTTT. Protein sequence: CASTFRGNTEAFF.

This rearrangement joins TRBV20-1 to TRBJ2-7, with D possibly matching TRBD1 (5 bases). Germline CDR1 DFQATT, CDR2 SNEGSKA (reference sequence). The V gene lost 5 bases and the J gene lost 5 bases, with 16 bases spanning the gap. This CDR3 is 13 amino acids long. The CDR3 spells CSARDSYTNEQYF. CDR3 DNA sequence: TGCAGTGCTCGCGACAGCTATACGAACGAGCAGTACTTC.

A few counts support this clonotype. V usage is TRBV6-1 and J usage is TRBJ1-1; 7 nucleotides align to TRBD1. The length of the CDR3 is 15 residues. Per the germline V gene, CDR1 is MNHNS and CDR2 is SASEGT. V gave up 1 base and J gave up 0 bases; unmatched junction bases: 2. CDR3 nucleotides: TGTGCCAGCAGTGAAGGCAGGGGGATGAACACTGAAGCTTTCTTT. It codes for CASSEGRGMNTEAFF.

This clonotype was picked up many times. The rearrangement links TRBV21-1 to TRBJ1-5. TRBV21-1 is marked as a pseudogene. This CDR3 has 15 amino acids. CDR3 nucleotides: TGTGCCAGCAGCAAAGAATCGGAAATCAATCAGCCCCAGCATTTT. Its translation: CASSKESEINQPQHF.

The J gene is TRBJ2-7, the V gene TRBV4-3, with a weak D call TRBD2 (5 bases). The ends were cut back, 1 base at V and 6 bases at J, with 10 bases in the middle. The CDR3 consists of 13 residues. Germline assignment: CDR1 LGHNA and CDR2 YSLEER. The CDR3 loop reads CASSQGQGLEQYF. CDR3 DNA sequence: TGCGCCAGCAGCCAAGGGCAAGGACTCGAGCAGTACTTC.

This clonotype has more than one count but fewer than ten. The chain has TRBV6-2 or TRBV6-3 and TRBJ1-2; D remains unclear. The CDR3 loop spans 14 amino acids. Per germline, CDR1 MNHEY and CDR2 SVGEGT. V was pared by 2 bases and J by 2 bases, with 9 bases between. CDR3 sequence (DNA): TGTGCCAGCAGTTACGGTTGGGGAAACTATGGCTACACCTTC. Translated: CASSYGWGNYGYTF.

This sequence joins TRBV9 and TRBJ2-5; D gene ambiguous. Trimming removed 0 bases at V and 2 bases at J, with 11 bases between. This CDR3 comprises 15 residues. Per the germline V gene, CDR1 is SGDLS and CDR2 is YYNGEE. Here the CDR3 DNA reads TGTGCCAGCAGCGTAGGTGGAAGCGTTCAAGAGACCCAGTACTTC. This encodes CASSVGGSVQETQYF.

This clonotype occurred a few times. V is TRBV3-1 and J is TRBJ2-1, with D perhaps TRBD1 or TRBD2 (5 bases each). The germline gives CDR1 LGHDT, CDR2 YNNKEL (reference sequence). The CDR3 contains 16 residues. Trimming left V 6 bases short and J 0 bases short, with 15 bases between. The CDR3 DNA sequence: TGTGCCAGCAGGCTCGGTGGGGGAAGCTCCTACAATGAGCAGTTCTTC. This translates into CASRLGGGSSYNEQFF.

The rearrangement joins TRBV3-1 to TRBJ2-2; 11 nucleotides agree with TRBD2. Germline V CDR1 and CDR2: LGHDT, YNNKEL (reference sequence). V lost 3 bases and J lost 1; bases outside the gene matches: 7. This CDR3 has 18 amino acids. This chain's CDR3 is CASSHIIGTSGNTGELFF. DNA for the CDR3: TGTGCCAGCAGCCACATCATCGGGACTAGCGGGAACACCGGGGAGCTGTTTTTT.

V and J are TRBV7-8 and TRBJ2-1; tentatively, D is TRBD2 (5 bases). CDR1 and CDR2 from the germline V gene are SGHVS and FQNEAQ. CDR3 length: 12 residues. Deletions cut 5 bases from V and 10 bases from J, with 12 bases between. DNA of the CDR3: TGTGCCAGCAGCCTCGGGGTCTCCGAGCAGTTCTTC. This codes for CASSLGVSEQFF. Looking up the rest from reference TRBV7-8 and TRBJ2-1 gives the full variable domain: GAGVSQSPRYKVAKRGQDVALRCDPISGHVSLFWYQQALGQGPEFLTYFQNEAQLDKSGLPSDRFFAERPEGSVSTLKIQRTQQEDSAVYLCASSLGVSEQFFGPGTRLTVL.